This passage covers 16 T cell receptor beta chains from one sample sequenced in a study of shared clonotypes between healthy human individuals. Positive CCR7 selection of CD45RO-negative cells yielded the naive CD8 cells, and terminally differentiated effector memory CD45RA+ cells were excluded. TCRdb's table, derived via immunoSEQ multiplex PCR, lists solely in-frame clones and lacks some. The data contain about 2 million clones, about 95% of them seen just once; the ten biggest clones take up less than 1.5%. Material: naive CD8+ T cells sorted from blood. The receptors originated from a man between 18 and 29 years old in good health.

V and J are TRBV29-1 and TRBJ2-1; TRBD2 matches 9 bases. The V segment lost 0 bases and the J segment 8 bases; nucleotides outside the gene matches: 8. This CDR3 contains 15 residues. The germline CDR1 and CDR2 sequences are SQVTM and ANQGSEA. The CDR3 bases are TGCAGCGTTGAAGATTGGCTAGCGGGGAGGGATGAGCAGTTCTTC. This encodes CSVEDWLAGRDEQFF.

This chain uses TRBV29-1 with TRBJ1-2; D is possibly TRBD1 (5 bases). V was shortened by 6 bases and J by 4 bases, with 9 bases between the two germline ends. The CDR3 extends over 11 amino acids. CDR1 and CDR2 (germline): SQVTM, ANQGSEA. The CDR3, as DNA: TGCAGCGTAACCGGGGGCTATGGCTACACCTTC. Translated: CSVTGGYGYTF.

V gene TRBV4-1 combines with J gene TRBJ1-1; D is perhaps TRBD1 (5 bases). From germline, CDR1 is MGHRA and CDR2 YSYEKL. V shed 3 bases and J shed 3 bases, with 11 bases lying between them. The CDR3 has 14 amino acids. In DNA form, the CDR3 reads TGCGCCAGCAGCCAGGGAGGGGCGTACACTGAAGCTTTCTTT. The encoded protein is CASSQGGAYTEAFF.

The chain recombines TRBV10-3 with TRBJ2-2; TRBD2 matches at 8 bases. The CDR3 spans 17 residues. CDR1 is ENHRY, CDR2 SYGVKD, per germline. V trimming: 0 bases; J trimming: 4 bases; junction bases outside the gene matches: 7. CDR3 DNA: TGTGCCATCAGTGAGTCGCAACTAGCGGCTGGCACCGGGGAGCTGTTTTTT. It encodes CAISESQLAAGTGELFF.

A remark on this clone: Different DNA sequences within this sample yield the same CDR3. The chain links TRBV4-1 to TRBJ2-7; the match to TRBD1 covers 9 bases. V was clipped by 4 bases and J by 2 bases; unmatched bases: 3. Germline CDR1 is MGHRA and CDR2 is YSYEKL. CDR3 length: 14 residues. The CDR3 loop is CASSLGQGPYEQYF. CDR3 nucleotide sequence: TGCGCCAGCAGCCTTGGACAGGGGCCCTACGAGCAGTACTTC.

The V and J genes are TRBV5-4 and TRBJ1-1; D ambiguous. V was clipped by 0 bases and J by 2 bases, with 14 bases between them. The CDR3 is made up of 16 amino acids. Looked up from germline, CDR1 is SGHNT and CDR2 is YYREEE (reference sequence). DNA of the CDR3: TGTGCCAGCAGCTTGGGACCGCTGGGGAGCAACACTGAAGCTTTCTTT. Translating it yields CASSLGPLGSNTEAFF.

This clone was detected only once. The V call is TRBV7-9, the J call TRBJ1-3, with D hard to call. Trimming stripped 11 bases from V and 0 bases from J, with 17 bases between. Germline V gene sequence: CDR1 SEHNR, CDR2 FQNEAQ (reference sequence). This CDR3 comprises 15 residues. The CDR3 DNA is TGTGCCCACGTTTCCCCGGGCACCTCTGGAAACACCATATATTTT. Its protein product is CAHVSPGTSGNTIYF.

The genes are TRBV6-1 and TRBJ2-7, with 8 bases fitting TRBD2. Germline-derived CDR1 and CDR2 are MNHNS and SASEGT. J gave up 1 base and V 2 bases, and 7 bases lay outside the gene matches. The CDR3 is 16 residues long. The CDR3 sequence: CASSESGGHPSYEQYF. The CDR3 nucleotides are TGTGCCAGCAGTGAAAGCGGGGGCCACCCTTCCTACGAGCAGTACTTC.

This clone was detected only a few times. The chain joins TRBV15 to TRBJ1-2; 7 bases map to TRBD1. This CDR3 has 15 amino acids. Unmatched junction bases numbered 8, after V lost 4 bases and J lost 3 bases. Per germline, CDR1 LNHNV and CDR2 YYDKDF (reference sequence). CDR3 sequence: CATSTMDRLYYGYTF. In DNA form, the CDR3 reads TGTGCCACCAGCACCATGGACAGGTTGTACTATGGCTACACCTTC.

V is TRBV2 and J is TRBJ1-4; D is uncertain. Germline values: CDR1 SNHLY, CDR2 FYNNEI. The CDR3 runs 16 residues. V lost 2 bases and J 4 bases, leaving 14 bases between the germline ends. The CDR3 coding sequence is TGTGCCAGCAGTGAATGGCTGTACAGCGGTAATGAAAAACTGTTTTTT. Protein: CASSEWLYSGNEKLFF.

The chain uses TRBV7-9 and TRBJ2-7; maybe TRBD2 (5 bases). The CDR3 covers 14 residues. V was shortened by 3 bases and J by 2 bases, with 11 bases between the two germline ends. Germline V gives CDR1 SEHNR, CDR2 FQNEAQ (reference sequence). For the CDR3, the DNA is TGTGCCAGCAGCTTTGGACTGACTCCCTACGAGCAGTACTTC. Protein sequence: CASSFGLTPYEQYF.

V usage is TRBV4-2 and J usage is TRBJ2-5; TRBD2 might be the D (7 bases). CDR1 is LGHNA and CDR2 is YNFKEQ in the germline V gene. V lost 3 bases to trimming and J lost 4 bases, with 18 bases between them. The CDR3 length is 16 residues. CDR3 protein: CASSHTHAGEGETQYF. Here the CDR3 DNA reads TGTGCCAGCAGCCATACCCACGCAGGGGAGGGAGAGACCCAGTACTTC.

V gene TRBV11-2 combines with J gene TRBJ2-1; possibly TRBD2 for D (5 bases). V was shortened by 7 bases and J by 0 bases, with 10 bases between the two germline ends. Germline V lookup: CDR1 SGHAT, CDR2 FQNNGV. The CDR3 has 14 residues. CDR3 DNA: TGTGCCAGCAACCCTGCGGGCTCCTACAATGAGCAGTTCTTC. This translates into CASNPAGSYNEQFF.

The J gene is TRBJ2-3, the V gene TRBV7-2; 12 positions agree with TRBD2. CDR3 length: 18 residues. Germline V gene data show CDR1 as SGHTA and CDR2 as FQGNSA. The V and J ends lost 2 bases and 2 bases, in that order; junction bases with no gene match: 8. In nucleotides, the CDR3 is TGTGCCAGCAGCTTACCACGGACTAGCGGGGTGACCACAGATACGCAGTATTTT. Translated, it gives CASSLPRTSGVTTDTQYF.

This clone showed up just once. The rearrangement links TRBV2 to TRBJ2-1; tentatively, D is TRBD2 (5 bases). The CDR3 consists of 16 residues. Germline V lookup: CDR1 SNHLY, CDR2 FYNNEI. With 0 bases removed from V and 4 bases from J, the gap between germline ends came to 13 bases. The chain's CDR3 is CASSEAGWTSYNEQFF. DNA for the CDR3: TGTGCCAGCAGTGAAGCCGGTTGGACTTCATACAATGAGCAGTTCTTC.

This rearrangement joins TRBV5-5 to TRBJ2-7; 7 bases are a match to TRBD2. The CDR3 spans 15 residues. With V trimmed by 3 bases and J by 2 bases, 8 bases remained unmatched. CDR1 is SGHKS, CDR2 YYEKEE, per germline (reference sequence). The DNA for the CDR3 is TGTGCCAGCAGCTCCGCGGGGCTAGCGGCCTACGAGCAGTACTTC. This sequence encodes CASSSAGLAAYEQYF. Full variable domain (missing parts from reference TRBV5-5 and TRBJ2-7): DAGVTQSPTHLIKTRGQQVTLRCSPISGHKSVSWYQQVLGQGPQFIFQYYEKEERGRGNFPDRFSARQFPNYSSELNVNALLLGDSALYLCASSSAGLAAYEQYFGPGTRLTVT.